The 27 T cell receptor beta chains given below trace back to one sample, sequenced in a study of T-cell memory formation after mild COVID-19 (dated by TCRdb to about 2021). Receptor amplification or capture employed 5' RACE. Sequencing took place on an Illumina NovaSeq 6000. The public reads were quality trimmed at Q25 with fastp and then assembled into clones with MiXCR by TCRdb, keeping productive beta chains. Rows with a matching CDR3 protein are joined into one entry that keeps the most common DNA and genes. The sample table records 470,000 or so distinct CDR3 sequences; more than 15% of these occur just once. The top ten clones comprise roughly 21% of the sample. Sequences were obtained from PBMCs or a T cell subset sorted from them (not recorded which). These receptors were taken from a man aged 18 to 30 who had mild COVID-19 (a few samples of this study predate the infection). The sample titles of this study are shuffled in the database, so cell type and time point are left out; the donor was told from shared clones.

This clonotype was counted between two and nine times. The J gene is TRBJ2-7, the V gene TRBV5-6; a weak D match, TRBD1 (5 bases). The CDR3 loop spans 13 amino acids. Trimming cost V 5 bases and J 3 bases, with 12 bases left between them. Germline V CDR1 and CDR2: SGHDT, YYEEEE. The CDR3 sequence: CASSSDRGYEQYV. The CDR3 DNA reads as TGTGCCAGCAGTTCGGATAGGGGCTACGAGCAGTACGTC.

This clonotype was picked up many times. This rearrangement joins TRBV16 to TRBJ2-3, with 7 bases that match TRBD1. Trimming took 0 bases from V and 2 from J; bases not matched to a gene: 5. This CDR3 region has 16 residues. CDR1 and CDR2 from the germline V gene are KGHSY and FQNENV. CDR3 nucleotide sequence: TGTGCCAGCAGCCAATCCATAGGGGGCGTCACAGATACGCAGTATTTT. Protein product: CASSQSIGGVTDTQYF.

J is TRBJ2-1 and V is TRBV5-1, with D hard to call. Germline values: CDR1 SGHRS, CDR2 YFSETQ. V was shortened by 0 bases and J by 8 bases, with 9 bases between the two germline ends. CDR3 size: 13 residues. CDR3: CASSLGSTDEQFF. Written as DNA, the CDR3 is TGCGCCAGCAGCTTGGGTAGCACCGATGAGCAGTTCTTC.

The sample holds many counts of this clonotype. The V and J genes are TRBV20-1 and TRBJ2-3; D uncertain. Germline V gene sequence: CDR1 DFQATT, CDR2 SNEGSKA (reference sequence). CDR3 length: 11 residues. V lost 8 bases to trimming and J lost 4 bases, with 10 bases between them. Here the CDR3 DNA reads TGCAGTCCGCCCCAGGCAGATACGCAGTATTTT. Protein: CSPPQADTQYF.

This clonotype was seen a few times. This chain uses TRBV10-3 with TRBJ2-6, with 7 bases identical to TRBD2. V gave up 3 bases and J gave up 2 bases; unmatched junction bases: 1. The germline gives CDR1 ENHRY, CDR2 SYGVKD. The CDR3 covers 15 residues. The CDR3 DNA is TGTGCCATCAGTGACAGCGGGGCTGGGGCCAACGTCCTGACTTTC. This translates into CAISDSGAGANVLTF.

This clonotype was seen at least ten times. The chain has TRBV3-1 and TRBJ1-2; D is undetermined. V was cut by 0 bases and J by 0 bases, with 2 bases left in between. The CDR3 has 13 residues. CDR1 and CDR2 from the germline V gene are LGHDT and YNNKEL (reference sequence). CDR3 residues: CASSQETNYGYTF. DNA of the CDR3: TGTGCCAGCAGCCAAGAGACTAACTATGGCTACACCTTC.

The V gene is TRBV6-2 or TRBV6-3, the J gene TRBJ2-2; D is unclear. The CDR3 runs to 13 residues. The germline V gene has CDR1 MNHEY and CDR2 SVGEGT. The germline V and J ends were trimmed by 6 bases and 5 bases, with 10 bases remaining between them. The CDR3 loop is CASSRKRTGELFF. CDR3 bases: TGTGCCAGCAGCCGTAAAAGGACCGGGGAGCTGTTTTTT.

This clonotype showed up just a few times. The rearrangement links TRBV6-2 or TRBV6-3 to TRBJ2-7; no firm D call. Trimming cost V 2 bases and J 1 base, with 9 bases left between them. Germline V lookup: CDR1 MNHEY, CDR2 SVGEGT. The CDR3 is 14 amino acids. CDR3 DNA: TGTGCCAGCAGTTACACGGCAGGTTCCTACGAGCAGTACGTC. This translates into CASSYTAGSYEQYV.

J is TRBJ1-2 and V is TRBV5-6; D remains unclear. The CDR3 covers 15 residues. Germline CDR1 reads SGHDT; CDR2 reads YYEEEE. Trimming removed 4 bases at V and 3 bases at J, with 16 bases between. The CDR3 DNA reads TGTGCCAGCAGCACCCCGGGTAGAAGGGACTATGGCTACACCTTC. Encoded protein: CASSTPGRRDYGYTF.

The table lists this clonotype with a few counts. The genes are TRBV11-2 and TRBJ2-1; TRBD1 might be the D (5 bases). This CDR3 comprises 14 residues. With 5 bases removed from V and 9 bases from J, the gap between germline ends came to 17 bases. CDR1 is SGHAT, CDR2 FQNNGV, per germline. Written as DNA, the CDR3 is TGTGCCAGCAGCCCCTCAAATGAGCAGGGTGAGCAGTTCTTC. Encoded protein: CASSPSNEQGEQFF. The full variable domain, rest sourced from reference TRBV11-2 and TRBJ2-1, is EAGVAQSPRYKIIEKRQSVAFWCNPISGHATLYWYQQILGQGPKLLIQFQNNGVVDDSQLPKDRFSAERLKGVDSTLKIQPAKLEDSAVYLCASSPSNEQGEQFFGPGTRLTVL.

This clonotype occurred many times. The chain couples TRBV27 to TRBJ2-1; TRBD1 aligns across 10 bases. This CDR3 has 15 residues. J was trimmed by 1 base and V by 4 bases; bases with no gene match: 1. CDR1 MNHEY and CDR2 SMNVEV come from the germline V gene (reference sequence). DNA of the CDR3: TGTGCCAGCAGTTGGGACAGGGGTTCCTACAATGAGCAGTTCTTC. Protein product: CASSWDRGSYNEQFF.

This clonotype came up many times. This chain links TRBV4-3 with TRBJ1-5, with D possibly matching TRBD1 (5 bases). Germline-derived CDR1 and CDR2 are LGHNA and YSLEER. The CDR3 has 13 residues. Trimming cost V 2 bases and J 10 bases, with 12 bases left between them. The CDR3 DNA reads TGCGCCAGCAGCCAATTGCAGGGTAAACCCCAGCATTTT. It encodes CASSQLQGKPQHF.

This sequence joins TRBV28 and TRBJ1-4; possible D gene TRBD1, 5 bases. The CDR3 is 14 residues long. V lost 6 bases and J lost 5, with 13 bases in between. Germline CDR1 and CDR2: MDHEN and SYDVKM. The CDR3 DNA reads TGTGCCAGCAGCAAGACAGCCAGGAATGAAAAACTGTTTTTT. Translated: CASSKTARNEKLFF.

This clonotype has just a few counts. CDR3 loop: CASSSPGLLQYF. The CDR3 DNA reads TGTGCCAGCAGCTCCCCCGGGCTTCTACAGTACTTC. This chain uses TRBV7-9 with TRBJ2-4, with D uncertain. In germline, CDR1 is SEHNR, CDR2 FQNEAQ (reference sequence). This CDR3 spans 12 amino acids. Trimming stripped 4 bases from V and 13 bases from J, with 14 bases between.

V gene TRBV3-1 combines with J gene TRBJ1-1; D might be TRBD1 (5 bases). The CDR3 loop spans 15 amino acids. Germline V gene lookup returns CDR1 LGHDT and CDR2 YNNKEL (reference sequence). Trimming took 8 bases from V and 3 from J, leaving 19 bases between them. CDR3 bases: TGTGCCAGCTCCCCGTGGGGGGGTGCGGACACTGAAGCTTTCTTT. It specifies CASSPWGGADTEAFF.

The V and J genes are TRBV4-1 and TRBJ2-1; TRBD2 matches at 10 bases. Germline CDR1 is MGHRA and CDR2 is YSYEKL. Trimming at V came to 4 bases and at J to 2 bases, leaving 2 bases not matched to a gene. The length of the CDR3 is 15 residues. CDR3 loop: CASSPTSGTYNEQFF. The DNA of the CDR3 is TGCGCCAGCAGCCCAACTAGCGGGACCTACAATGAGCAGTTCTTC.

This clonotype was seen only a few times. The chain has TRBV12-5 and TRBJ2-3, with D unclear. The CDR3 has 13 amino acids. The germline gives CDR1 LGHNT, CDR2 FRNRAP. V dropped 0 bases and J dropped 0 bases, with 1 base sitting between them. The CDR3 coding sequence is TGTGCTAGTGGTTTGGTTAGCACAGATACGCAGTATTTT. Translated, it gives CASGLVSTDTQYF.

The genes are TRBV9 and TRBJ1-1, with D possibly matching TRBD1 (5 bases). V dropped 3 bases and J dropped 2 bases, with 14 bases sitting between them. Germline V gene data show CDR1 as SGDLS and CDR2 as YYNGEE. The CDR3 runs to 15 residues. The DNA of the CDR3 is TGTGCCAGCAGCGAATTCGGGGGTCCCAACACTGAAGCTTTCTTT. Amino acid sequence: CASSEFGGPNTEAFF.

CDR3 coding DNA: TGTGCCAGCAGCCGGAGGGGACATTTGAACACCGGGGAGCTGTTTTTT. Amino acid sequence: CASSRRGHLNTGELFF. The rearrangement uses TRBV14 and TRBJ2-2; D may correspond to TRBD1 or TRBD2 (6 bases each). The V gene's germline CDR1 is SGHDN and CDR2 FVKESK. Deletions cut 4 bases from V and 1 base from J, with 13 bases between. The CDR3 is made up of 16 amino acids.

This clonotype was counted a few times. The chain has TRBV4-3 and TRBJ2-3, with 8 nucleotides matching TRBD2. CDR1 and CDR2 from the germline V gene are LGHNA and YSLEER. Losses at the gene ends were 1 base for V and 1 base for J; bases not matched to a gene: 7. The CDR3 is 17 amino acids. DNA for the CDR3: TGCGCCAGCAGCCAAGGGGCAGCGGGGGCCCGCACAGATACGCAGTATTTT. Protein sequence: CASSQGAAGARTDTQYF.

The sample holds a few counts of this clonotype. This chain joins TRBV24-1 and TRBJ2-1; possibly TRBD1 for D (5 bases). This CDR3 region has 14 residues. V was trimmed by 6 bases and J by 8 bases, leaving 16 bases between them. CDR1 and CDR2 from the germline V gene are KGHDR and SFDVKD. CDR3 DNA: TGTGCCACCAGTCTCCAGGGTACGTTGGATGAGCAGTTCTTC. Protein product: CATSLQGTLDEQFF.

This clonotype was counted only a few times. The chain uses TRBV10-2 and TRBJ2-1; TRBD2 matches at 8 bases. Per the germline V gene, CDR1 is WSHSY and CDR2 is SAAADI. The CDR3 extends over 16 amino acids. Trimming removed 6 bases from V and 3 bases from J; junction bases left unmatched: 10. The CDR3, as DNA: TGCGCCAGCAGCCCAACTTTAGCGGGAATCTACAATGAGCAGTTCTTC. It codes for CASSPTLAGIYNEQFF.

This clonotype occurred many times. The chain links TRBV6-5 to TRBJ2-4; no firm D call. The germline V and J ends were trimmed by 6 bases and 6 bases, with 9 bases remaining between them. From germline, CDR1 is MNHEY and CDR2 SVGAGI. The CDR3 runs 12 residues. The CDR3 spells CASRDWVNIQYF. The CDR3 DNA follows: TGTGCCAGCAGGGATTGGGTAAACATTCAGTACTTC.

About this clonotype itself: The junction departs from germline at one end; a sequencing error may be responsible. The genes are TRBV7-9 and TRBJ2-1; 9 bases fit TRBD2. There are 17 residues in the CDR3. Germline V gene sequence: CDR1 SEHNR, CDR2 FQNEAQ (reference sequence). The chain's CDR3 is CDSSPRTSEGSYNEQFF. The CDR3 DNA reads TGTGACAGCAGCCCAAGGACTAGCGAAGGCTCCTACAATGAGCAGTTCTTC.

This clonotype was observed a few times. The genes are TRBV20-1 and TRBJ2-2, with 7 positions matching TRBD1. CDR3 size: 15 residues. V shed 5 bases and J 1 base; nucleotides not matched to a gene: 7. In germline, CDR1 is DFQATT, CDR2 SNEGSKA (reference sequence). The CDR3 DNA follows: TGCAGTGCTGAGAACCGGGACAGGAACACCGGGGAGCTGTTTTTT. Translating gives CSAENRDRNTGELFF.

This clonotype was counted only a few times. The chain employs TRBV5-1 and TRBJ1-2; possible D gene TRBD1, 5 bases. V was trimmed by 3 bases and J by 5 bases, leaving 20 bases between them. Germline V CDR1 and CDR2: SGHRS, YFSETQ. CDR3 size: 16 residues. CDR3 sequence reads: CASSWGTALGGYGYTF. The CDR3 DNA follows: TGCGCCAGCAGCTGGGGCACTGCCCTCGGGGGATATGGCTACACCTTC.

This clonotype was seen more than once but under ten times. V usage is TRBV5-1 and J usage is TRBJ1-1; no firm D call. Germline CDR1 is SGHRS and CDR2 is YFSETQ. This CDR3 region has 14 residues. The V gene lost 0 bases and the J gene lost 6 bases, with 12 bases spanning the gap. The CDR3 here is CASSLGIGLAEAFF. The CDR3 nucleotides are TGCGCCAGCAGCTTGGGGATAGGGCTCGCTGAAGCTTTCTTT. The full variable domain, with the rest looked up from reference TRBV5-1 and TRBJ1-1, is KAGVTQTPRYLIKTRGQQVTLSCSPISGHRSVSWYQQTPGQGLQFLFEYFSETQRNKGNFPGRFSGRQFSNSRSEMNVSTLELGDSALYLCASSLGIGLAEAFFGQGTRLTVV.